This TCR beta chain was identified during a study of cytomegalovirus exposure and HLA in healthy donors. Germline V gene lookup returns CDR1 KGHSH and CDR2 LQKENI. This CDR3 has 19 amino acids. Trimming took 3 bases from V and 4 from J; bases not matched to a gene: 15. PCR was performed using 60 Vbeta and 13 Jbeta primers. Assay: immunoSEQ multiplex PCR; the TCRdb copy retains only in-frame clones and omits some. The profile shows 33,000 or so clones, approximately 90% of them singletons. This TCR was recovered from a woman aged 18-35 years in good health and CMV-seronegative. This chain connects TRBV18 to TRBJ2-6, with TRBD1 matching over 7 bases. Sample: PBMCs. CDR3: CASSPLPGTAPGGANVLTF. CDR3 bases: TGTGCCAGCTCACCCCTACCCGGGACAGCCCCCGGGGGGGCCAACGTCCTGACTTTC.